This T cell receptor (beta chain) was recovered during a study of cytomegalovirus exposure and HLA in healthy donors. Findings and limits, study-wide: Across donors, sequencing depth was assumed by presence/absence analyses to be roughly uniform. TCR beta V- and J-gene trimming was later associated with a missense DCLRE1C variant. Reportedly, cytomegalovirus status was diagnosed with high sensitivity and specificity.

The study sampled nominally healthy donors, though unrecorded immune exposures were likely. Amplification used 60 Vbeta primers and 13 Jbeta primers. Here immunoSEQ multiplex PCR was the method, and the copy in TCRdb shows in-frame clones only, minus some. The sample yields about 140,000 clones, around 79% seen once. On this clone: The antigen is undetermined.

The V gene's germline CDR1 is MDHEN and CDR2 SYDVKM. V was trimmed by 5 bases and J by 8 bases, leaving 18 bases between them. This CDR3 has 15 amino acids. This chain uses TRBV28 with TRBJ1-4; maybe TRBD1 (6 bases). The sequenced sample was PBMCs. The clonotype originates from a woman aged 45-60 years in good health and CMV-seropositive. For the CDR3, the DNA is TGTGCCAGCAGTCTATCTTGGGGGGGCGGGGAAAAACTGTTTTTT. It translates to CASSLSWGGGEKLFF.